The present TCR beta chain was sequenced within a study of post-analysis software for immune sequencing data. Study-level results: TRBV5-6, TRBV5-1 and TRBV20-1 belonged to a set of about five TRBV segments that were more frequent in patients than controls. Significantly lower normalized Chao1 diversity was seen in multiple sclerosis patients than in controls.

Comments on this clonotype: Antigen: not known.

cDNA libraries of TCR beta carried unique molecular identifiers. T cells numbering roughly 0.9 to 10 million yielded cDNA molecules that totaled about 500,000. TCRdb reanalysed the PCR reads using MiXCR and keeps one entry per CDR3 protein. The sample contains a few hundred thousand distinct CDR3 sequences, about a third of which appear only once. Germline V gene sequence: CDR1 SGHAT, CDR2 FQNNGV. The V gene end was trimmed by 4 bases and the J gene end by 4 bases; junction bases not matched to a gene: 6. The CDR3 covers 15 residues. The sequence was collected from a girl between 5 and 17 years old with multiple sclerosis. Sequenced sample: blood. The J gene is TRBJ2-3, the V gene TRBV11-2, with TRBD2 matching over 9 bases. CDR3 DNA: TGTGCCAGCAGCTCCCCCGCGGGGGGGGCAGATACGCAGTATTTT. Amino acid sequence: CASSSPAGGADTQYF.